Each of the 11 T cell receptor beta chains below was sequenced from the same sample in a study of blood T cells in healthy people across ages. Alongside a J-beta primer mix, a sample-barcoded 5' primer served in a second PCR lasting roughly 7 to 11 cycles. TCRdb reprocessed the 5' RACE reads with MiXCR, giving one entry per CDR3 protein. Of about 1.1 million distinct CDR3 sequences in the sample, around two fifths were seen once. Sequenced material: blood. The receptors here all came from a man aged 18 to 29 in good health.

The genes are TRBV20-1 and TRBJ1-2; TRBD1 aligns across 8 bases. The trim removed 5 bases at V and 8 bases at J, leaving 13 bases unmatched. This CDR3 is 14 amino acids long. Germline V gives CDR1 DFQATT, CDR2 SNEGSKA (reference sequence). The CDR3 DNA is TGCAGTGCTCCCGAGACAGGGGAGTTGCGAGGCTACACCTTC. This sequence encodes CSAPETGELRGYTF.

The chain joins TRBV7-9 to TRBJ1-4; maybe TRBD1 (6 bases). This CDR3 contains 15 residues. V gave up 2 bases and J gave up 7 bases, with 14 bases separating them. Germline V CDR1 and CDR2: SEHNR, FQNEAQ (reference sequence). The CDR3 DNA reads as TGTGCCAGCAGCTTAAGTAGGGGGGCTGCTGAAAAACTGTTTTTT. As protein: CASSLSRGAAEKLFF.

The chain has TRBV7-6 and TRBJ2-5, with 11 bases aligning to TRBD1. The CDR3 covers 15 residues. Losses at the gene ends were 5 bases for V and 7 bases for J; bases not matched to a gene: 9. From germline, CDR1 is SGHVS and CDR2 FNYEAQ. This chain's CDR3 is CASSAGTGGFGTQYF. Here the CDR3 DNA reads TGTGCCAGCAGCGCCGGGACAGGGGGGTTTGGGACCCAGTACTTC.

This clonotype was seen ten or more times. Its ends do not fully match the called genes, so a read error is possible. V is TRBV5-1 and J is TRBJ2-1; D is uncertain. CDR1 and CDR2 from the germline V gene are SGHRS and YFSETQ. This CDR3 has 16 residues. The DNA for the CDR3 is TGTGCCAGCAGCTTAGTAGGAGCGAGCTCCTACAATGAGCAGTTCTTC. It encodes CASSLVGASSYNEQFF.

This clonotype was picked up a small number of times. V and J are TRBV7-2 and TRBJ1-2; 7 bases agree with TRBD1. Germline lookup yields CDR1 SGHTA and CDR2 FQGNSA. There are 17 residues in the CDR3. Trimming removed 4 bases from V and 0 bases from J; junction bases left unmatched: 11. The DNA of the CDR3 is TGTGCCAGCAGCTCATACCTCAGACAGGGTTCTAACTATGGCTACACCTTC. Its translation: CASSSYLRQGSNYGYTF. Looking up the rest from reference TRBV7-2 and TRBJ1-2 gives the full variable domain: GAGVSQSPSNKVTEKGKDVELRCDPISGHTALYWYRQSLGQGLEFLIYFQGNSAPDKSGLPSDRFSAERTGGSVSTLTIQRTQQEDSAVYLCASSSYLRQGSNYGYTFGSGTRLTVV.

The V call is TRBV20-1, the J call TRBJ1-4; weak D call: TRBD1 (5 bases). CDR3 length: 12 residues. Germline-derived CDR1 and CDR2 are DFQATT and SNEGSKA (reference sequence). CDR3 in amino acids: CSAGWENEKLFF. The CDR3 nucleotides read TGCAGCGCAGGGTGGGAGAATGAAAAACTGTTTTTT.

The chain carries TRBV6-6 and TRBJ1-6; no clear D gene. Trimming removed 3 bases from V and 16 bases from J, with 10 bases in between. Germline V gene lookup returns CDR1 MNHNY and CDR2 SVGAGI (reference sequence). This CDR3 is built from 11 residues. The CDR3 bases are TGTGCCAGCAGTTATAGGCAGAGTCTCCACTTT. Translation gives CASSYRQSLHF.

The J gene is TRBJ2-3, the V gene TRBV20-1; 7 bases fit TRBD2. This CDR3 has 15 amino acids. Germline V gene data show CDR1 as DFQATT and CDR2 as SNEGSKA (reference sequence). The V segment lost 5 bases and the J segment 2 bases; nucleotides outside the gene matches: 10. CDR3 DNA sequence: TGCAGTGCTCCCCCGTTGGCGGGGGACACAGATACGCAGTATTTT. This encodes CSAPPLAGDTDTQYF.

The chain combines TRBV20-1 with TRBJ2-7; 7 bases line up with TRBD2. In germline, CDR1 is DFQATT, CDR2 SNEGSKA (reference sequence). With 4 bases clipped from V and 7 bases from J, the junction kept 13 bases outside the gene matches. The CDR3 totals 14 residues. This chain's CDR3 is CSAIQRGPYNEQYF. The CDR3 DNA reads TGCAGTGCTATCCAGCGGGGACCCTACAATGAGCAGTACTTC.

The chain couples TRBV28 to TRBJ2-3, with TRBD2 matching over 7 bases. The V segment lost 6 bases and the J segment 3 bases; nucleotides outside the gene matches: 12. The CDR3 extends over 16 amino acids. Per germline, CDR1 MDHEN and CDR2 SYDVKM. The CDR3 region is CASSPVGAGVTDTQYF. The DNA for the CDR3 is TGTGCCAGCAGCCCGGTCGGTGCGGGGGTGACAGATACGCAGTATTTT.

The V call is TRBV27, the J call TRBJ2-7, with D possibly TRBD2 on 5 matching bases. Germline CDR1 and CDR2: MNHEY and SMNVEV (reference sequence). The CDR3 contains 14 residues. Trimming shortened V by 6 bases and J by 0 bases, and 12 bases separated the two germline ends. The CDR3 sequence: CASSRGPTSYEQYF. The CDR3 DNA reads TGTGCCAGCAGCCGGGGTCCTACCTCCTACGAGCAGTACTTC.